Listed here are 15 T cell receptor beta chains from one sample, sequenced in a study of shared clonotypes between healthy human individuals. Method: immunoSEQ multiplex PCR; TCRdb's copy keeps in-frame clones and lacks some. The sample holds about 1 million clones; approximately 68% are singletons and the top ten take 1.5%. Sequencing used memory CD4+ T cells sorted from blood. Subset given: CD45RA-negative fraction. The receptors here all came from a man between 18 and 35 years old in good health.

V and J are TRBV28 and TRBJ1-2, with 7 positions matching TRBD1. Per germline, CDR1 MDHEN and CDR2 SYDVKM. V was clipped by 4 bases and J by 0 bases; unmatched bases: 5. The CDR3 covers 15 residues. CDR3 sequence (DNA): TGTGCCAGCAGTTCTGGACAGGTAGCTAACTATGGCTACACCTTC. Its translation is CASSSGQVANYGYTF.

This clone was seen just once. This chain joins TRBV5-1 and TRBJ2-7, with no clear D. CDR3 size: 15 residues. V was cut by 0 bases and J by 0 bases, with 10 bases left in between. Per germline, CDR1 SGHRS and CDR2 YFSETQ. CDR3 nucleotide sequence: TGCGCCAGCAGCTTGGCAACTCAGAGCTCCTACGAGCAGTACTTC. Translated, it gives CASSLATQSSYEQYF.

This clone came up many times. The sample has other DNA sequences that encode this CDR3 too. DNA of the CDR3: TGCGCCAGCAGCCAAGGGGTGGGCCCAGAGACCCAGTACTTC. Translated: CASSQGVGPETQYF. The genes are TRBV4-3 and TRBJ2-5; D is unclear. The germline gives CDR1 LGHNA, CDR2 YSLEER. V lost 1 base to trimming and J lost 4 bases, with 10 bases between them. The CDR3 has 14 amino acids.

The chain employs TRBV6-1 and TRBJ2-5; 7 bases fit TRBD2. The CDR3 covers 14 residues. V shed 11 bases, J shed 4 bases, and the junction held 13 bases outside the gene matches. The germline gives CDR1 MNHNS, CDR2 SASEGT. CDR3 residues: CAGSSAGTGETQYF. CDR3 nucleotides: TGTGCCGGATCCTCAGCGGGAACGGGAGAGACCCAGTACTTC.

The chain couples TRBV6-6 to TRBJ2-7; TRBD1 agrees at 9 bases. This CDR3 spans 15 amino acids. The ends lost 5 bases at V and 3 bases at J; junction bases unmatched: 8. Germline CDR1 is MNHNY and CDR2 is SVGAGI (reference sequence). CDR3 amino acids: CASSQPGQGVYEQYF. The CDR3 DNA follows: TGTGCCAGCAGTCAACCGGGACAGGGTGTCTACGAGCAGTACTTC.

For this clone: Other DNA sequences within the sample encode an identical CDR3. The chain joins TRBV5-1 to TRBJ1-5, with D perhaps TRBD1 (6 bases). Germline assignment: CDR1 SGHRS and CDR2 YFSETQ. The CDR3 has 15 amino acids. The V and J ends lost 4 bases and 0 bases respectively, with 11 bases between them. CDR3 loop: CASSLGGASNQPQHF. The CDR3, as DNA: TGCGCCAGCAGCCTTGGGGGGGCTAGCAATCAGCCCCAGCATTTT.

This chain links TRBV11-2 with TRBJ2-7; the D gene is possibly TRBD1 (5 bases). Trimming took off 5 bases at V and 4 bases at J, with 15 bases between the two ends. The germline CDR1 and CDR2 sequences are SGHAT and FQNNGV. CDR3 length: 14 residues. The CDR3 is CASSQQVSQYEQYF. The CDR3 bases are TGTGCCAGCAGCCAACAGGTCTCGCAGTACGAGCAGTACTTC.

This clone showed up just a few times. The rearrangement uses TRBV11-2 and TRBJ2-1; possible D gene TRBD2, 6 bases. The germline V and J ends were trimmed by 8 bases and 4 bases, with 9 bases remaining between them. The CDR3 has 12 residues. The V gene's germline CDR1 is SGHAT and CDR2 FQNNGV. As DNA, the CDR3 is TGTGCCAGCGGCGGGAATTACAATGAGCAGTTCTTC. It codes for CASGGNYNEQFF.

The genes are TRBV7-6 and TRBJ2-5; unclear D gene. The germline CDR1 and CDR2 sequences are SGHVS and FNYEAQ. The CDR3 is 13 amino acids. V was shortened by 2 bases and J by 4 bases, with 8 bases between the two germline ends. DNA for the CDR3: TGTGCCAGCAGCTTAAGTTCTGGAGAGACCCAGTACTTC. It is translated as CASSLSSGETQYF.

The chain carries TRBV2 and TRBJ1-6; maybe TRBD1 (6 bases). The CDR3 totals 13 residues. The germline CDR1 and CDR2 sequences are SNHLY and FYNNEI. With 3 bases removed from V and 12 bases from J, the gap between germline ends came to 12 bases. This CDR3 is CASSEAGVKPLHF. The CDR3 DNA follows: TGTGCCAGCAGTGAGGCAGGGGTGAAACCCCTCCACTTT. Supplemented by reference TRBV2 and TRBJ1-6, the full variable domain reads EPEVTQTPSHQVTQMGQEVILRCVPISNHLYFYWYRQILGQKVEFLVSFYNNEISEKSEIFDDQFSVERPDGSNFTLKIRSTKLEDSAMYFCASSEAGVKPLHFGNGTRLTVT.

This chain's CDR3 is CASSGDNSNQPQHF. DNA for the CDR3: TGCGCCAGCAGCGGAGACAATAGCAATCAGCCCCAGCATTTT. V is TRBV4-1 and J is TRBJ1-5; no clear D gene. V gave up 5 bases and J gave up 0 bases, with 8 bases separating them. Germline-derived CDR1 and CDR2 are MGHRA and YSYEKL. The length of the CDR3 is 14 residues.

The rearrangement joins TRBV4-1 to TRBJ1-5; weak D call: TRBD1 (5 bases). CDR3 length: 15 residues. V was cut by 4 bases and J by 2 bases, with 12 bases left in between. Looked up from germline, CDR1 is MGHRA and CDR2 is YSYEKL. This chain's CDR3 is CASSPEGSRNQPQHF. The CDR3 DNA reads TGCGCCAGCAGCCCCGAGGGGTCGCGCAATCAGCCCCAGCATTTT.

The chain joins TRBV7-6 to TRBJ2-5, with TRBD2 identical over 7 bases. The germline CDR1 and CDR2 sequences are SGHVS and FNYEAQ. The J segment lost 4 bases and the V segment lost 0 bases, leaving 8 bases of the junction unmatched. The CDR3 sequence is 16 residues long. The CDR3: CASSLAVRGGGETQYF. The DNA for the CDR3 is TGTGCCAGCAGCTTAGCTGTTCGCGGGGGAGGAGAGACCCAGTACTTC.

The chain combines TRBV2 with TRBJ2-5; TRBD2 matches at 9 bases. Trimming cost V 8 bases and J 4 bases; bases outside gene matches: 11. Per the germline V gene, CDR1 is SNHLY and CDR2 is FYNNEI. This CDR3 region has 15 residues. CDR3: CASVRGLAGRETQYF. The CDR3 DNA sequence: TGTGCCAGCGTTAGGGGGCTAGCGGGGCGAGAGACCCAGTACTTC.

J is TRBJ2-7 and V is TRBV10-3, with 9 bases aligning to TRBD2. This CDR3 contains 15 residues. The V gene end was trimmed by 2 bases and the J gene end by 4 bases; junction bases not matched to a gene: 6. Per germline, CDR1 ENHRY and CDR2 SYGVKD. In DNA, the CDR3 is TGTGCCATCAGTGAGGCGGGACTAGCATCGTACGAGCAGTACTTC. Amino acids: CAISEAGLASYEQYF.